The T cell receptor (beta chain) described here comes from a study of T cells in Graves' hyperthyroidism and ophthalmopathy. RNA transcripts were the template for amplifying TCR beta CDR3 regions. With the HTBI primer set, the TCR CDR3 went through a first round of RT-PCR. TCRdb re-derived calls from the multiplex PCR reads in MiXCR, one entry per CDR3 protein. The sample lists a few hundred thousand distinct CDR3 sequences, 11% to 15% occurring once. Germline-derived CDR1 and CDR2 are MNHEY and SVGEGT. Germline trimming cut 7 bases from V and 2 bases from J; bases unmatched to any gene: 1. This CDR3 region has 13 residues. Stable Graves' hyperthyroidism denoted no ophthalmopathy progression over 18 months.

This sequence was found in a woman aged 40 to 49 with Graves' hyperthyroidism. V and J are TRBV6-2 or TRBV6-3 and TRBJ2-2; TRBD2 aligns across 7 bases. Sequencing was done on a sample of blood. This CDR3 reads CASTTSNTGELFF. The CDR3 DNA follows: TGTGCCAGCACGACTAGCAACACCGGGGAGCTGTTTTTT.